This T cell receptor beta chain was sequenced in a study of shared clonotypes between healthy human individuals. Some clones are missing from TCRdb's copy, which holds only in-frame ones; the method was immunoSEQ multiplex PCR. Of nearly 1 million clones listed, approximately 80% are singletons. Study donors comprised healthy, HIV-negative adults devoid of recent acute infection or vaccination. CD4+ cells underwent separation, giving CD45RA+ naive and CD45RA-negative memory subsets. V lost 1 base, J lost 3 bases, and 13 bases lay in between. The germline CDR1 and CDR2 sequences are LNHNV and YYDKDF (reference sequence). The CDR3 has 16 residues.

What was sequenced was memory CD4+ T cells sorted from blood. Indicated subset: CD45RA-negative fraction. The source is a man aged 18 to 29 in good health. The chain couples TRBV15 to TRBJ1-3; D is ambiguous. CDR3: CATSRGVGVRGNTIYF. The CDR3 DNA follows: TGTGCCACCAGCAGAGGGGTCGGAGTACGTGGAAACACCATATATTTT.